This T cell receptor (beta chain) was captured by sequencing in a study of CD8 T cells in ankylosing spondylitis. Library preparation for TCR beta used quantitative 5'-RACE with molecular barcodes. TCRdb re-analysed the 5' RACE reads in MiXCR, keeping a single row per CDR3 protein. This sample has some 450,000 distinct CDR3 sequences, with under 20% found just once. To note about this clonotype: The antigen is not known.

Regarding the study as a whole: A motif of eight or nine highly homologous TCR beta variants was seen as apparently characteristic of ankylosing spondylitis blood. Both synovial fluid and blood in reactive arthritis had previously been reported to carry some motif variants.

This CDR3 is 16 amino acids long. Germline loops: CDR1 SGHRS, CDR2 YFSETQ. J gave up 4 bases and V 5 bases, and 10 bases lay outside the gene matches. The chain is built from TRBV5-1 and TRBJ2-5; 11 nucleotides match TRBD2. Sample: blood, either unsorted or a sorted T cell fraction (not recorded which). The TCR was taken from a male donor with ankylosing spondylitis. CDR3 amino acids: CASSASGGNLPETQYF. The DNA of the CDR3 is TGCGCCAGCAGTGCTAGCGGGGGGAACCTCCCAGAGACCCAGTACTTC.